The T cell receptor (beta chain) described here comes from a study of T cell clones after liver transplantation. Whole-study context: Draws occurred before transplant, before withdrawal, and after complete or failed withdrawal. Study results and caveats: Donor-reactive sequences fell more than third party-reactive ones, suggesting partial deletion. Conclusions were preliminary, with small, heterogeneous patient groups.

This clone appeared once. Its antigen remains unknown. Trimming cost V 6 bases and J 7 bases, with 16 bases left between them. Germline assignment: CDR1 LNHDA and CDR2 SQIVND (reference sequence). The CDR3 sequence is 14 residues long. TCRdb's table, derived via immunoSEQ multiplex PCR, lists solely in-frame clones and lacks some. The table lists about 80,000 clones, roughly four fifths of them singletons. This clonotype originated in a human patient who received a liver transplant. T cells may partly derive from the graft donor. The V gene is TRBV19, the J gene TRBJ2-1; D perhaps matches TRBD2 (6 bases). Sequences were derived from CD4+ T cells from blood, sampled approximately 3.5 years after liver transplant. The DNA of the CDR3 is TGTGCCAGTAGATATAGCGGATCTGTAAATGAGCAGTTCTTC. Translating gives CASRYSGSVNEQFF.